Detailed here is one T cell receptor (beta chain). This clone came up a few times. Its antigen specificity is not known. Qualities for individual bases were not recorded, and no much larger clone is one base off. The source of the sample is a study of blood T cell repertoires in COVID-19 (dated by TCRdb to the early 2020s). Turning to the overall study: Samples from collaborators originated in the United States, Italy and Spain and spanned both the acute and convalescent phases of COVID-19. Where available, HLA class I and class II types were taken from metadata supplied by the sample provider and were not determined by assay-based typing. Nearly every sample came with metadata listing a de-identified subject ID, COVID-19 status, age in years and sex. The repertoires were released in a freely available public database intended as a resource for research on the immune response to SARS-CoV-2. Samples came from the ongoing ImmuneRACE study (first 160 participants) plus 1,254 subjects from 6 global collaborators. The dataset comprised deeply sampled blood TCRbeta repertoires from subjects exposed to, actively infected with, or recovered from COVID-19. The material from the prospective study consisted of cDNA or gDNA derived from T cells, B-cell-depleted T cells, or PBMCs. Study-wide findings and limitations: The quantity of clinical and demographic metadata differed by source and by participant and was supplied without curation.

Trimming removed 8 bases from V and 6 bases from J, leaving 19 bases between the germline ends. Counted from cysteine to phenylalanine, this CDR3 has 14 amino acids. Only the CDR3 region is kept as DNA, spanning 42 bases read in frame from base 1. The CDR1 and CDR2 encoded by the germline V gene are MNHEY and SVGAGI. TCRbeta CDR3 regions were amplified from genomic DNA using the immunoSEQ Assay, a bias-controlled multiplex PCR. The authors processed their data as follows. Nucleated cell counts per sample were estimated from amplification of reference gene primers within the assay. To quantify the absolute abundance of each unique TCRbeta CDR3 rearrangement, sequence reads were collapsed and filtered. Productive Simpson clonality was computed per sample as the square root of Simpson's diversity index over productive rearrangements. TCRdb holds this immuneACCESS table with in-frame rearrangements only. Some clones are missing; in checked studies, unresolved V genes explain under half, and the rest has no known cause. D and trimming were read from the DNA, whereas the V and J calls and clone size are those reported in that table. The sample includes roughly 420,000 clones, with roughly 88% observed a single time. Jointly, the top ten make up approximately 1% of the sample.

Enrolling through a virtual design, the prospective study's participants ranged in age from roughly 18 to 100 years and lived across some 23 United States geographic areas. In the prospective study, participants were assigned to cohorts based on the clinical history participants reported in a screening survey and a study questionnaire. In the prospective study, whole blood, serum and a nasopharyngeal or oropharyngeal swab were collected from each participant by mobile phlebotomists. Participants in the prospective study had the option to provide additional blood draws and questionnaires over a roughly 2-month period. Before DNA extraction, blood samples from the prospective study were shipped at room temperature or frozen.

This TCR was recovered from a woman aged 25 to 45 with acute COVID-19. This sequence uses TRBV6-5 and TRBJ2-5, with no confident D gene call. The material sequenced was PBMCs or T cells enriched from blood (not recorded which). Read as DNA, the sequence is TGTGCCAGCTTCCCTGGCGGCTCGCAGAAGACCCAGTACTTC. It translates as CASFPGGSQKTQYF.